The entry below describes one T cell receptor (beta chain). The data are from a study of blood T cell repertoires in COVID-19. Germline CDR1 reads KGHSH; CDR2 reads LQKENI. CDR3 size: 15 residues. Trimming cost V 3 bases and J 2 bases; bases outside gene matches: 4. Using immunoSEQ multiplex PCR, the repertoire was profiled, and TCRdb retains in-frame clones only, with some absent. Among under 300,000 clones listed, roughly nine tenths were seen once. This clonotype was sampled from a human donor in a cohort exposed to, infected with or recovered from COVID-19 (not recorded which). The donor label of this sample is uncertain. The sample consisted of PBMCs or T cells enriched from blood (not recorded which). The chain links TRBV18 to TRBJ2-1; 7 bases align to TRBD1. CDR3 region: CASSPRDRAYNEQFF. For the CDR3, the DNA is TGTGCCAGCTCACCTCGAGACAGGGCCTACAATGAGCAGTTCTTC.